This T cell receptor (beta chain) stems from a study of post-analysis software for immune sequencing data. For the study at large: The study covered relapsing-remitting, secondary progressive and progressive-relapsing courses of multiple sclerosis.

Libraries were made from TCR beta cDNA, and they carried unique molecular identifiers. Roughly 500,000 cDNA molecules were obtained per 1 to 10 million input T cells. TCRdb fed the PCR reads into MiXCR, producing one record per CDR3 protein. In the table there are around 180,000 distinct CDR3 sequences, approximately 31% of which are singletons. This CDR3 is 14 amino acids long. Germline-derived CDR1 and CDR2 are MNHEY and SMNVEV (reference sequence). Trimming shortened V by 0 bases and J by 3 bases, and 7 bases separated the two germline ends. Study-wide results and caveats: The normalized Chao1 diversity of multiple sclerosis patients was significantly lower than that of controls. Samples sharing a preparation batch grouped tightly together when assessed by F measure. Patients showed TRBV5-6, TRBV5-1 and TRBV20-1 among five TRBV segments more frequent than in controls.

This clonotype was observed a few times. The antigen is not known. The chain couples TRBV27 to TRBJ2-3; no definite D call. The receptor was derived from a girl between 10 and 17 years old with multiple sclerosis. The sequencing sample was made of blood. This chain's CDR3 is CASSLSRVTDTQYF. In DNA, the CDR3 is TGTGCCAGCAGTTTATCAAGGGTAACAGATACGCAGTATTTT.